The 9 T cell receptor beta chains below all came from one sample that was sequenced in a study of cytomegalovirus exposure and HLA in healthy donors. Primers for the PCR totalled 60 Vbeta and 13 Jbeta. TCRdb's table, derived via immunoSEQ multiplex PCR, lists solely in-frame clones and lacks some. The sample lists roughly 120,000 clones; around 70% were seen once. Sequences were obtained from PBMCs. These receptors originate from a woman in her thirties or forties in good health and CMV-seropositive.

This chain links TRBV19 with TRBJ2-7; D not resolved. Trimming removed 3 bases at V and 2 bases at J, with 11 bases between. Looked up from germline, CDR1 is LNHDA and CDR2 is SQIVND (reference sequence). CDR3 length: 14 residues. The CDR3 nucleotides read TGTGCCAGTAGTATTATAGGCGGAACCTACGAGCAGTACTTC. Its protein product is CASSIIGGTYEQYF.

The chain uses TRBV29-1 and TRBJ2-2, with 11 bases lining up with TRBD2. Germline V gene data show CDR1 as SQVTM and CDR2 as ANQGSEA. The CDR3 runs to 16 residues. Trimming removed 5 bases from V and 5 bases from J; junction bases left unmatched: 10. In DNA form, the CDR3 reads TGCAGCGTTTTGGTACTAGCGGGGGTAGGGACCGGGGAGCTGTTTTTT. It is translated as CSVLVLAGVGTGELFF.

The CDR3: CAITRTGVGYTF. Here the CDR3 DNA reads TGTGCCATCACCAGGACAGGGGTTGGCTACACCTTC. The rearrangement joins TRBV10-3 to TRBJ1-2, with 9 bases identical to TRBD1. V was pared by 7 bases and J by 7 bases, with 4 bases of the junction left unmatched. The germline CDR1 and CDR2 sequences are ENHRY and SYGVKD. CDR3 length: 12 amino acids.

The V call is TRBV10-3, the J call TRBJ1-2, with 11 positions matching TRBD1. CDR1 ENHRY and CDR2 SYGVKD come from the germline V gene. The CDR3 runs 16 residues. V shed 0 bases, J shed 4 bases, and the junction held 4 bases outside the gene matches. CDR3 amino acids: CAISESRTGGGYGYTF. For the CDR3, the DNA is TGTGCCATCAGTGAGTCGAGGACAGGGGGCGGCTATGGCTACACCTTC.

The CDR3 spells CASSRTGPYGYTF. In DNA, the CDR3 is TGTGCCAGCAGTCGGACAGGGCCCTATGGCTACACCTTC. The gene calls are TRBV6-5 and TRBJ1-2; TRBD1 matches at 8 bases. V dropped 5 bases and J dropped 4; count of bases not matched to a gene: 3. This CDR3 contains 13 residues. Germline values: CDR1 MNHEY, CDR2 SVGAGI.

The chain has TRBV6-5 and TRBJ1-2, with D perhaps TRBD1 (5 bases). Germline V CDR1 and CDR2: MNHEY, SVGAGI. Trimming pared 2 bases from V and 5 bases from J, leaving 15 bases between. The CDR3 is 15 amino acids. This CDR3 reads CASSYLGGLGYGYTF. The CDR3 DNA follows: TGTGCCAGCAGTTACCTTGGGGGGTTGGGGTATGGCTACACCTTC.

This chain connects TRBV9 to TRBJ1-1; a possible D gene is TRBD1 (6 bases). CDR1 and CDR2 (germline): SGDLS, YYNGEE. V was clipped by 5 bases and J by 5 bases, with 19 bases between them. This CDR3 has 15 amino acids. The CDR3 loop reads CASSLLGGTGTEAFF. The CDR3 nucleotides read TGTGCCAGCAGTCTTTTAGGGGGAACCGGAACTGAAGCTTTCTTT.

This clone was counted between two and nine times. The chain uses TRBV4-1 and TRBJ2-1, with 8 bases matching TRBD1. Losses at the gene ends were 2 bases for V and 0 bases for J; bases not matched to a gene: 3. This CDR3 has 16 amino acids. The germline gives CDR1 MGHRA, CDR2 YSYEKL. CDR3 bases: TGCGCCAGCAGCCAAAGACAGGGGTTCTCCTACAATGAGCAGTTCTTC. Protein: CASSQRQGFSYNEQFF.

The table lists this clone with a few counts. The gene calls are TRBV6-5 and TRBJ1-1; 10 bases map to TRBD1. Germline V CDR1 and CDR2: MNHEY, SVGAGI. This CDR3 comprises 15 residues. With 2 bases clipped from V and 4 bases from J, the junction kept 4 bases outside the gene matches. As DNA, the CDR3 is TGTGCCAGCAGTTACGCGGGACAGGGGAGCACTGAAGCTTTCTTT. Residues: CASSYAGQGSTEAFF.